Below, 3 T cell receptor beta chains from the same sample are listed, as sequenced in a study of T cell responses to AZD1222 COVID-19 vaccine. Profiling relied on immunoSEQ multiplex PCR, and the TCRdb table lists in-frame clones only, not all of them. The sample carries around 99,000 clones, approximately 94% recorded once. This specimen consisted of peripheral blood, obtained on day 0 of AZD1222 vaccination. These receptors all come from an adult in good health.

The chain is built from TRBV2 and TRBJ2-1; TRBD2 might be the D (6 bases). V shed 8 bases and J shed 0 bases, with 14 bases lying between them. The V gene's germline CDR1 is SNHLY and CDR2 FYNNEI. This CDR3 spans 15 amino acids. The CDR3 here is CASGASESSYNEQFF. In DNA form, the CDR3 reads TGTGCCAGCGGGGCTAGCGAGAGCTCCTACAATGAGCAGTTCTTC.

J is TRBJ2-2 and V is TRBV19, with TRBD1 identical over 7 bases. The CDR3 is 12 amino acids. Germline V gene sequence: CDR1 LNHDA, CDR2 SQIVND (reference sequence). The V gene end was trimmed by 5 bases and the J gene end by 6 bases; junction bases not matched to a gene: 0. In DNA, the CDR3 is TGTGCCAGTAGTCAGGGGGCCGGGGAGCTGTTTTTT. Protein product: CASSQGAGELFF.

The chain recombines TRBV5-1 with TRBJ2-3; 11 bases align to TRBD2. The CDR3 sequence is 16 residues long. Germline loops: CDR1 SGHRS, CDR2 YFSETQ. The junction had 4 bases not matched to a gene; V was cut back by 0 bases and J by 4 bases. The CDR3 DNA is TGCGCCAGCAGCTTGGTTAGCGGGGGGGCTGCAGATACGCAGTATTTT. It codes for CASSLVSGGAADTQYF.